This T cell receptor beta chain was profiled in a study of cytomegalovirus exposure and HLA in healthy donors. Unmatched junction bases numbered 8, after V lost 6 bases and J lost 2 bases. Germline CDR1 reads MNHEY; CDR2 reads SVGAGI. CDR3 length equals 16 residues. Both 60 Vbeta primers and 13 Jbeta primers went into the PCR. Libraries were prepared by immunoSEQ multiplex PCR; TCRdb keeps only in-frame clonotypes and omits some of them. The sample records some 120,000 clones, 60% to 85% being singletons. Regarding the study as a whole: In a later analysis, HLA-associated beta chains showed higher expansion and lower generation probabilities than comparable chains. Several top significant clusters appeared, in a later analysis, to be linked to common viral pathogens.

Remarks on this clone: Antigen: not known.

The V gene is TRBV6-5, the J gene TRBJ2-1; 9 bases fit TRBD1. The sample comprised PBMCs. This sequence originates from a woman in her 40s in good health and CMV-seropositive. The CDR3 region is CASSYPGQGPYNEQFF. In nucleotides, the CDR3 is TGTGCCAGCAGCTACCCCGGACAGGGGCCCTACAATGAGCAGTTCTTC.